This T cell receptor beta chain is from a study of OX40 agonist ivuxolimab in advanced cancers. The CDR3 totals 18 residues. The assay was immunoSEQ multiplex PCR, and TCRdb's table has in-frame clones only and misses some. Seen here are 90,000 to 130,000 clones, roughly 87% observed once, and the top ten hold 0.27%. The TCR sequence derives from an adult with an advanced solid tumor such as melanoma, head and neck, liver or kidney cancer. The input for sequencing was CD4+ or CD8+ T cells sorted from blood, taken in a trial of the OX40 agonist ivuxolimab. This chain joins TRBV7-5 and TRBJ2-7; the table's D gene call, TRBD2, was not cross checked with the DNA. TRBV7-5 is reported as a pseudogene. The CDR3 sequence: CARSLVFCGRCRGHEQYF. Written as DNA, the CDR3 is TGTGCCAGAAGCTTAGTGTTTTGCGGGAGGTGTAGAGGACACGAGCAGTACTTC.